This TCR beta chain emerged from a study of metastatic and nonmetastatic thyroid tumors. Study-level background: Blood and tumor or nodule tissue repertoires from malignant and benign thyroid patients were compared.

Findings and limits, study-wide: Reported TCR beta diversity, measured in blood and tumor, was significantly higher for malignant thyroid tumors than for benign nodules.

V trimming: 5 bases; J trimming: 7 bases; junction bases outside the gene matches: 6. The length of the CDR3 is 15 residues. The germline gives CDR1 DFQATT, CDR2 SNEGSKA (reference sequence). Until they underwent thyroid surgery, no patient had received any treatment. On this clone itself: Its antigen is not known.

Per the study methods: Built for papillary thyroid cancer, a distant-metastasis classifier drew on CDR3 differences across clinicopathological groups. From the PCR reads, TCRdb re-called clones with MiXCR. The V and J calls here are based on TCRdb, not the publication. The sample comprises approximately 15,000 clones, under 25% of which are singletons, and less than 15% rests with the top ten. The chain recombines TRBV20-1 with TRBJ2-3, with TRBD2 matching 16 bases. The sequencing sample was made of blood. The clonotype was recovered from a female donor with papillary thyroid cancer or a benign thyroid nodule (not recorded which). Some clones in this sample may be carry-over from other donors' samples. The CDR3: CSAGGLAGGPHTQYF. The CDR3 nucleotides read TGCAGTGCTGGGGGACTAGCGGGAGGGCCGCATACGCAGTATTTT.